This T cell receptor (beta chain) stems from a study of T-cell memory formation after mild COVID-19 (dated by TCRdb to about 2021). General notes on the study: Most TCR sequence clusters were specific to one of the two donors. Longitudinal TCRalpha and TCRbeta repertoire sequencing tracked T-cell clones expanding and contracting after mild COVID-19 in a couple of donors. The cohort comprised two young, previously healthy adult volunteers, one female and one male.

Including the terminal cysteine and phenylalanine, the CDR3 comprises 15 residues. The sequence is cut down to CDR3 DNA, 45 bases in frame from base 1. V trim: 3 bases; J trim: 2 bases; unmatched bases: 2. Taken from the germline V gene, the CDR1 and CDR2 loops are MGHDK and SYGVNS. Ficoll-Paque density gradient centrifugation was used to isolate PBMCs. The paper as a whole reports these results and caveats: Some responding clones were detected in pre-infection memory, which suggested that pre-existing cross-reactive memory T cells had joined the SARS-CoV-2 response. Clones contracting from day 15 to 85 had balanced CD4/CD8 phenotypes, while a second wave expanding from day 15 to 37 was biased towards CD4+. The study included only a couple of mild cases, and larger cohorts that include severe cases with pre-infection samples were judged to be necessary. SARS-CoV-2 specificity of the second-wave clones peaking on day 37 was not confirmed. Contracting CD4+ clones were located mainly in the CM and EM memory subsets, whereas CD8+ clones were found to be enriched in EMRA.

The sample was run on an Illumina NovaSeq 6000. Using 5'RACE with constant-segment primers, TCRalpha and TCRbeta cDNA libraries were constructed, with sample barcodes and unique molecular identifiers added in the process. RNA was extracted from every sample with Trizol reagent. Libraries were amplified in two PCR steps, with a second sample barcode and Illumina TruSeq adapters added in the second step. The libraries were sequenced on an Illumina NovaSeq using 2 x 150 bp paired-end reads. The paper's processing steps were these. With migec v1.2.7, reads were demultiplexed and then collapsed into UMI-guided consensus sequences. With mixcr v2.1.11, UMI consensuses were aligned to TRA and TRB V and J templates and assembled into clonotypes. A clonotype was counted as expanded or contracted only if both edgeR and NoisET called the change significant, with noise models trained on biological replicates. edgeR calls used a false discovery rate-adjusted p below 0.01 and a log2 fold-change threshold of 1. As an exploratory analysis of dynamics, PCA with hierarchical clustering was applied to max-normalized trajectories of the 1000 most abundant clonotypes. Separately sequenced CD4+ and CD8+ repertoires were used to assign the CD4 or CD8 phenotype of responding clones. Using fastp trimming at Q25 and MiXCR clonotype assembly, TCRdb reanalyzed the public sequencing data and kept in-frame beta chains. Entries that share a CDR3 protein sequence are merged under the most common genes and DNA. Here the V and J calls rest on TCRdb's processing, not on the authors' analysis. The sample records 580,000 or so distinct CDR3 sequences, 15% to 20% of which are singletons. Approximately 8.1% of the sample goes to the ten largest clones.

As regards this clonotype: This receptor's antigen is unknown. No base quality values were provided; no much bigger clone lies one nucleotide off.

Sequencing input: PBMCs or a T cell subset sorted from them (not recorded which). The rearranged chain carries TRBV25-1 and TRBJ2-1; 9 bases in the middle match TRBD1. The source is an adult woman who had mild COVID-19 (a few samples of this study predate the infection). The sample titles of this study are shuffled in the database, so cell type and time point are left out; the donor was told from shared clones. The DNA is TGTGCCAGCAGTGAGACAGGGGGAGCCTACAATGAGCAGTTCTTC. It translates to CASSETGGAYNEQFF.